The entry that follows covers one TCR beta chain sequence. The J segment lost 3 bases and the V segment lost 0 bases, leaving 5 bases of the junction unmatched. This CDR3 spans 17 amino acids. Per germline, CDR1 MNHEY and CDR2 SVGEGT. These data come from a study of blood T cell repertoires in COVID-19. Original analysis: Amplifying reference gene primers gave estimates of nucleated cell counts. Sequencing was performed with immunoSEQ multiplex PCR; in TCRdb, only in-frame clones are kept and a portion is missing. V, J and clone size are taken as reported in that table, and D and trimming were inferred from the DNA itself. Among more than 200,000 clones listed, more than 70% were seen once.

This receptor was identified in a woman aged 40 to 50 who had recovered from COVID-19. The genes are TRBV6-2 or TRBV6-3 and TRBJ2-3; TRBD2 matches 11 bases. The sequenced sample was peripheral blood. The CDR3 coding sequence is TGTGCCAGCAGTTACTCTGGGACTAGCGGAGCAACAGATACGCAGTATTTT. This encodes CASSYSGTSGATDTQYF.